The clone carrying this TCR beta chain was seen repeatedly, ten times or more. Its specificity is unknown. Amplified TCR beta CDR3 regions were obtained using RNA transcripts as template. An initial RT-PCR round employing HTBI primers preceded a second-round multiplex PCR. Using its own MiXCR run on the multiplex PCR reads, TCRdb lists one record per CDR3 protein. The top ten clones hold roughly 9.8% of a sample with approximately 500,000 distinct CDR3 sequences, approximately 14% of them seen once. The entry originates in a study of Graves' ophthalmopathy and Graves' hyperthyroidism. Study background: Researchers obtained peripheral blood at initial diagnosis, before any treatment had begun.

Findings and caveats of the study: Blood also held most thyroid clonotypes expanded above 0.001 frequency. In predicting ophthalmopathy progression, the model reached 70% to 71% sensitivity and 72% to 80% specificity. Researchers report that a 13-signature model separated ophthalmopathy from stable hyperthyroidism, posting under 90% sensitivity and roughly 80% specificity.

The V gene lost 4 bases and the J gene lost 3 bases, with 12 bases spanning the gap. This CDR3 has 14 amino acids. The source of this sequence is a woman between 25 and 40 years old with Graves' ophthalmopathy. V gene TRBV12-3 or TRBV12-4 combines with J gene TRBJ2-5; tentative D call: TRBD1 (6 bases). The sample taken for sequencing was blood. The CDR3 DNA reads as TGTGCCAGCAGTTCGGACAGCCCAGAAGAGACCCAGTACTTC. Translation: CASSSDSPEETQYF.